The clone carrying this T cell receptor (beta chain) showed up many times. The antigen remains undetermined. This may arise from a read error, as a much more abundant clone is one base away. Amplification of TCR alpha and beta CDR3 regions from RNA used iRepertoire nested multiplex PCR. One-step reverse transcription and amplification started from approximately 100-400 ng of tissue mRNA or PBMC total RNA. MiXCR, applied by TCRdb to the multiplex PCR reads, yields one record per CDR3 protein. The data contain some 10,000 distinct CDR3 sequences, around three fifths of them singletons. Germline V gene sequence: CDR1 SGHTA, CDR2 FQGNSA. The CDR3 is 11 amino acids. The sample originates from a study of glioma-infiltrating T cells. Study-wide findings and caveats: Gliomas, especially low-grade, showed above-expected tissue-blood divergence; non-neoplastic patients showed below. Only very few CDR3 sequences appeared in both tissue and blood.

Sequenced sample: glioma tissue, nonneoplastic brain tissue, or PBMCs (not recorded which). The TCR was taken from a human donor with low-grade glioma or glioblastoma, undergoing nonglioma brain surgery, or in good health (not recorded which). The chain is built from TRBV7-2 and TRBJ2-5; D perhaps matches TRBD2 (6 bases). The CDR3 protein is CASTPGETQCF. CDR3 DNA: TGTGCCAGCACCCCGGGAGAGACCCAGTGCTTC.